This T cell receptor beta chain was identified in a study of radiotherapy plus CTLA-4 blockade in lung cancer. Study at large: Objective response was observed in over 15% of patients, and disease control in around 31%.

Libraries were prepared by immunoSEQ multiplex PCR; TCRdb keeps only in-frame clonotypes and omits some of them. The sample holds around 86,000 clones, 80% to 85% seen once. Whole-study results and caveats: The best predictor of response was reported to be early blood T cell clone dynamics, with interferon-beta. There was expansion of tumor-derived TCR clones in blood after radiotherapy plus ipilimumab.

Worth noting for this clone: Its antigen remains unidentified.

The study treated chemo-refractory metastatic non-small-cell lung cancer patients with focal radiation plus ipilimumab CTLA-4 blockade. Germline CDR1 GTSNPN, CDR2 SVGIG (reference sequence). The CDR3 length is 12 residues. The rearrangement uses TRBV30 and TRBJ2-5; D is possibly TRBD1 (6 bases). Sequences were derived from peripheral blood, sampled from a patient treated with radiotherapy plus ipilimumab. The TCR was taken from a human donor with non-small cell lung cancer who had stable disease on radiotherapy plus ipilimumab. The CDR3: CAGAGVSETQYF. The CDR3 bases are TGTGCGGGGGCGGGTGTGTCGGAGACCCAGTACTTC.